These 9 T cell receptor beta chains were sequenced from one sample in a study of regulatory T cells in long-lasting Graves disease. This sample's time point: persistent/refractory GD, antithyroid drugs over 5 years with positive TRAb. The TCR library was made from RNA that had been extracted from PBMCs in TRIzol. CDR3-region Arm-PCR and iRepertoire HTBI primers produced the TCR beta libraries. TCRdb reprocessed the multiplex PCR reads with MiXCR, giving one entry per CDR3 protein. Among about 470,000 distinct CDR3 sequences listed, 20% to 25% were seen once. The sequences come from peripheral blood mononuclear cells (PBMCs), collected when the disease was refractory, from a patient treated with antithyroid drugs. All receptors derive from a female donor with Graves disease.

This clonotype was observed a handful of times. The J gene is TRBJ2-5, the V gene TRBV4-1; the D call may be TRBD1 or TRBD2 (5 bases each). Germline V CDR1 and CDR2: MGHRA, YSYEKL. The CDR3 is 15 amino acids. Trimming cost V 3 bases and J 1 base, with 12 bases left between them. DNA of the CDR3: TGCGCCAGCAGCCACTGGGACCGACGCCAAGAGACCCAGTACTTC. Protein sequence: CASSHWDRRQETQYF.

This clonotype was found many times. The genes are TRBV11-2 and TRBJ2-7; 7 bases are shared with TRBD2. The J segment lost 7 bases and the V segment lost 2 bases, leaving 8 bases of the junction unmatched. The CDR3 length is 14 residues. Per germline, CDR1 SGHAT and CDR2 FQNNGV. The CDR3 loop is CASSLWAGVGEQYF. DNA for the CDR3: TGTGCCAGCAGCTTATGGGCGGGGGTGGGAGAGCAGTACTTC.

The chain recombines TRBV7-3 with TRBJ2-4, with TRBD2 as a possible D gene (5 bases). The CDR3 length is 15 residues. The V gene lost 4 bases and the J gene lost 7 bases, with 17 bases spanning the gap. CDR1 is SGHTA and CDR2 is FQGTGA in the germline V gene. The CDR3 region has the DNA TGTGCCAGCAGCTCGACCTCGTCGGGGTGGAACATTCAGTACTTC. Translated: CASSSTSSGWNIQYF.

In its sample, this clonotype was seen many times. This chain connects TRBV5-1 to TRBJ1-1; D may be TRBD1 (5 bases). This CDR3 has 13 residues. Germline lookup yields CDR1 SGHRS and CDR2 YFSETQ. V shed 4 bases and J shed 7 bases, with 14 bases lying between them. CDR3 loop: CASSLLDNGEAFF. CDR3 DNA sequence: TGCGCCAGCAGCCTCCTGGACAATGGTGAAGCTTTCTTT.

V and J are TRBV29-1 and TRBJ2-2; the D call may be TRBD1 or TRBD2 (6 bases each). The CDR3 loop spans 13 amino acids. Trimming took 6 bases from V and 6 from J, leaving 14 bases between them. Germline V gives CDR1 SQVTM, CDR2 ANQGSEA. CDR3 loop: CSVLKGGSGELFF. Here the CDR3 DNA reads TGCAGCGTCCTTAAGGGGGGATCCGGGGAGCTGTTTTTT.

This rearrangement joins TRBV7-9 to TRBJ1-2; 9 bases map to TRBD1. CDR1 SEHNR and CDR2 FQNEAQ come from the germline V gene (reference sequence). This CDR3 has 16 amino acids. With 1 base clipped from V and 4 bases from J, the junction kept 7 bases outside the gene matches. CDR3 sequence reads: CASSLVLGQGSYGYTF. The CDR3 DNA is TGTGCCAGCAGCTTAGTACTCGGACAGGGGTCCTATGGCTACACCTTC.

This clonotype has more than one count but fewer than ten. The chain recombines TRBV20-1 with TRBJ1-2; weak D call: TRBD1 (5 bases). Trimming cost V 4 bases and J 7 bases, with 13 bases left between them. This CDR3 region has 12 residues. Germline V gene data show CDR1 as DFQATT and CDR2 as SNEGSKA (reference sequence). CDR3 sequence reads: CSAMGGVGGYTF. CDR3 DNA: TGCAGTGCTATGGGAGGGGTTGGTGGCTACACCTTC.

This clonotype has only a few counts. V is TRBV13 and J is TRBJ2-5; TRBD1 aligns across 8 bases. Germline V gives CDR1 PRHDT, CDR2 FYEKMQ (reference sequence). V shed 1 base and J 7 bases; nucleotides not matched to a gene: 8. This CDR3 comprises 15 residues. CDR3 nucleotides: TGTGCCAGCAGCTTAGTTTCAGGGGGCGCGGGGACCCAGTACTTC. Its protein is CASSLVSGGAGTQYF.

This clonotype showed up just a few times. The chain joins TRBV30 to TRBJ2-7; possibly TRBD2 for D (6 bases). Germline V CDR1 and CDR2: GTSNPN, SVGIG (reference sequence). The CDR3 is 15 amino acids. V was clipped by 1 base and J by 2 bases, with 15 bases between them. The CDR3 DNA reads TGTGCCTGGAGTGGTGGCGGGGCAGCCACCTACGAGCAGTACTTC. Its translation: CAWSGGGAATYEQYF.